This T cell receptor (beta chain) appears in the sequencing data of a study of regulatory T cells in long-lasting Graves disease. Findings of the study overall: Persistent Graves' patients showed a TCR diversity that was lower than that of newly diagnosed ones.

The CDR3 has 14 residues. V lost 5 bases to trimming and J lost 4 bases; unmatched junction nucleotides: 7. CDR1 is DFQATT, CDR2 SNEGSKA, per germline (reference sequence). Assembly of TCR beta libraries relied on iRepertoire HTBI primers together with Arm-PCR of CDR3 regions. TCRdb recomputed calls from the multiplex PCR reads with MiXCR, one row per CDR3 protein. The table has roughly 610,000 distinct CDR3 sequences, approximately 16% seen once. Turning to this clonotype: The antigen is not known.

Noted time point: newly diagnosed GD, antithyroid drugs for less than 3 months. PBMCs provided the RNA from which the TCR library was made. This sample also appeared in a second study, on T cells in Graves' hyperthyroidism and ophthalmopathy. Per that study: Hyperthyroidism in the patients, aged 18 to 65, was newly diagnosed and under 2 months in duration.

This sequence joins TRBV20-1 and TRBJ2-1; the match to TRBD2 covers 8 bases. The sample here was peripheral blood mononuclear cells (PBMCs), taken at new diagnosis, from a patient treated with antithyroid drugs. This TCR was sampled from a man between 18 and 29 years old with Graves disease. This CDR3 is CSAYTSGPYNEQFF. In DNA form, the CDR3 reads TGCAGTGCTTACACTAGCGGACCTTACAATGAGCAGTTCTTC.